This paragraph covers one T cell receptor (beta chain) sequence. Its antigen is unknown. The CDR3 is 14 amino acids. V lost 0 bases, J lost 9 bases, and 18 bases lay in between. The germline V gene encodes CDR1 GTSNPN and CDR2 SVGIG (reference sequence). This sample's treatment: approximately 9-day PBMC culture with coronavirus spike peptide pools or control peptides (ViraFEST assay). Gathered ahead of the COVID-19 pandemic (2011-2018) were the CD4+ T cells of the unexposed donor. First, ViraFEST expanded antigen-specific T cells with peptide pools, and next it sequenced the TCRs. The culture of around 2 million PBMCs per well included approximately 9.3 IU/ml IL-2 and around 10 ug/ml peptide pools. Researchers used the Oncomine TCR Beta short-read assay to sequence DNA from cultured CD4+ T cells. MiXCR, run by TCRdb on the PCR reads, gives a single entry per CDR3 protein. The sample yields approximately 5,800 distinct CDR3 sequences, approximately 35% seen once.

This sample was included in a study of vaccination and CD4 T cells after COVID-19. Study-level information: Post-COVID draws followed diagnosis by a median about 100 days (range 35 to 161).

The chain has TRBV30 and TRBJ2-7; tentatively, D is TRBD2 (6 bases). The sequenced material came from CD4+ T cells from blood, cultured in vitro. The origin of this receptor is a human donor in good health. CDR3 loop: CAWSVGGSLRGQYF. CDR3 DNA: TGTGCCTGGAGTGTCGGGGGATCTCTGAGGGGGCAGTACTTC.